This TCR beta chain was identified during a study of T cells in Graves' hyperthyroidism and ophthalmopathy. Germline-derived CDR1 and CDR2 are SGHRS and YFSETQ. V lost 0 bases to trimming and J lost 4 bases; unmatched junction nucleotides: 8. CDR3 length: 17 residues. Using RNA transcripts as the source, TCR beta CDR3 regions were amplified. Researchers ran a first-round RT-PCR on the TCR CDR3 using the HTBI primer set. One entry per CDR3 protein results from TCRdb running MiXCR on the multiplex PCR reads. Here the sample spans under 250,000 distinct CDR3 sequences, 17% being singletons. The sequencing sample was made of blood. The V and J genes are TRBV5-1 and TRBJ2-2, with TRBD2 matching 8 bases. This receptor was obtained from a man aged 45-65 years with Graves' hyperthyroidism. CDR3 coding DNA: TGCGCCAGCAGCTTGGTTGGAGCGGGAGAGGGCACCGGGGAGCTGTTTTTT. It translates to CASSLVGAGEGTGELFF. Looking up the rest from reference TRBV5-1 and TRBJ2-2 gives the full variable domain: KAGVTQTPRYLIKTRGQQVTLSCSPISGHRSVSWYQQTPGQGLQFLFEYFSETQRNKGNFPGRFSGRQFSNSRSEMNVSTLELGDSALYLCASSLVGAGEGTGELFFGEGSRLTVL.